The 5 T cell receptor beta chains presented below share a single source sample, sequenced in a study of blood T cell repertoires in COVID-19. Produced via immunoSEQ multiplex PCR; TCRdb's table is partial and in-frame only. This table holds 140,000 or so clones, 79% found once. Sequenced material: peripheral blood. The receptors stem from a woman between 65 and 79 years old with COVID-19, enrolled during active disease.

This clone was counted a few times. The CDR3 is CASSLSVPTPSSYNSPLHF. In DNA form, the CDR3 reads TGTGCCAGCAGTTTATCGGTGCCGACACCGAGCTCCTATAATTCACCCCTCCACTTT. The chain uses TRBV27 and TRBJ1-6; D uncertain. This CDR3 has 19 amino acids. The germline V gene has CDR1 MNHEY and CDR2 SMNVEV (reference sequence). Between the trimmed V and J ends, which lost 0 bases and 0 bases, there was a span of 15 bases.

This clone was seen only once. The chain is built from TRBV19 and TRBJ1-5, with D possibly matching TRBD1 (5 bases). This CDR3 has 16 residues. The germline V and J ends were trimmed by 7 bases and 1 base, with 17 bases remaining between them. Germline CDR1 LNHDA, CDR2 SQIVND (reference sequence). CDR3 sequence: CASTTGGKRSNQPQHF. The CDR3 DNA is TGTGCCAGTACCACGGGGGGGAAGAGGAGCAATCAGCCCCAGCATTTT.

J is TRBJ1-2 and V is TRBV27, with a tentative D call TRBD1 (5 bases). The germline CDR1 and CDR2 sequences are MNHEY and SMNVEV (reference sequence). Trimming removed 3 bases from V and 6 bases from J, with 11 bases in between. The CDR3 covers 13 residues. The CDR3 DNA follows: TGTGCCAGCAGTTTTCCGGCAGGGCATGGCTACACCTTC. Translating gives CASSFPAGHGYTF.

The CDR3 DNA reads as TGTGCCAGCAGTCCTCTTTCGGGAAATGAAGCTTTCTTT. This translates into CASSPLSGNEAFF. The chain employs TRBV27 and TRBJ1-1; no clear D. The CDR3 covers 13 residues. Germline CDR1 reads MNHEY; CDR2 reads SMNVEV (reference sequence). V lost 5 bases to trimming and J lost 7 bases, with 14 bases between them.

This clone was counted a single time. V usage is TRBV27 and J usage is TRBJ1-1, with 7 nucleotides matching TRBD1. Germline values: CDR1 MNHEY, CDR2 SMNVEV (reference sequence). The junction had 15 bases not matched to a gene; V was cut back by 5 bases and J by 3 bases. The CDR3 is 17 residues long. CDR3 in amino acids: CASSGGRTGNRDTEAFF. For the CDR3, the DNA is TGTGCCAGCAGTGGGGGAAGGACAGGCAATCGGGACACTGAAGCTTTCTTT.